One and the same sample provided the 26 T cell receptor beta chains below, sequenced in a study of T cell responses to AZD1222 COVID-19 vaccine. Produced via immunoSEQ multiplex PCR; TCRdb's table is partial and in-frame only. The profile covers 95,000 to 150,000 clones, with about 91% appearing a single time and roughly 5% taken by the ten largest. The source was peripheral blood, collected on day 0 of AZD1222 vaccination. These receptors all stem from an adult in good health.

This chain uses TRBV2 with TRBJ1-5; the D gene is possibly TRBD1 (6 bases). In germline, CDR1 is SNHLY, CDR2 FYNNEI. CDR3 length: 15 amino acids. V was trimmed by 5 bases and J by 4 bases, leaving 15 bases between them. The CDR3 protein is CASSKQGSGNQPQHF. The CDR3 nucleotides read TGTGCCAGCAGTAAACAGGGTTCTGGGAATCAGCCCCAGCATTTT.

This clone has more than one count but fewer than ten. The V gene is TRBV5-4, the J gene TRBJ2-2; tentatively, D is TRBD1 (6 bases). The CDR3 runs to 15 residues. CDR1 is SGHNT, CDR2 YYREEE, per germline (reference sequence). Trimming took off 0 bases at V and 7 bases at J, with 13 bases between the two ends. The CDR3 protein is CASSLGQGLGGELFF. CDR3 nucleotide sequence: TGTGCCAGCAGCTTGGGTCAGGGGCTTGGCGGGGAGCTGTTTTTT. The full variable domain, its missing parts supplied by reference TRBV5-4 and TRBJ2-2, is ETGVTQSPTHLIKTRGQQVTLRCSSQSGHNTVSWYQQALGQGPQFIFQYYREEENGRGNFPPRFSGLQFPNYSSELNVNALELDDSALYLCASSLGQGLGGELFFGEGSRLTVL.

The chain uses TRBV15 and TRBJ2-7; maybe TRBD2 (6 bases). The CDR3 is made up of 14 amino acids. Trimming shortened V by 0 bases and J by 5 bases, and 11 bases separated the two germline ends. Germline assignment: CDR1 LNHNV and CDR2 YYDKDF (reference sequence). CDR3 in DNA: TGTGCCACCAGCAGAGATCGCGGGGTCCACGAGCAGTACTTC. As protein: CATSRDRGVHEQYF.

V gene TRBV19 combines with J gene TRBJ1-5; 7 bases line up with TRBD1. J lost 3 bases, V lost 8 bases, and 7 bases had no gene match. Germline values: CDR1 LNHDA, CDR2 SQIVND (reference sequence). The CDR3 length is 14 residues. CDR3 sequence reads: CASVETGFNQPQHF. In DNA form, the CDR3 reads TGTGCCAGTGTGGAGACAGGGTTCAATCAGCCCCAGCATTTT.

The genes are TRBV5-6 and TRBJ2-3; D gene uncertain. Trimming removed 1 base from V and 0 bases from J, with 6 bases in between. The CDR3 contains 14 residues. Germline CDR1 SGHDT, CDR2 YYEEEE. The CDR3 DNA follows: TGTGCCAGCAGCTTGTCTTCCAGCACAGATACGCAGTATTTT. Its translation: CASSLSSSTDTQYF.

This chain links TRBV24-1 with TRBJ1-1; D remains ambiguous. Trimming removed 0 bases from V and 7 bases from J, with 5 bases in between. CDR1 and CDR2 (germline): KGHDR, SFDVKD. The CDR3 runs 12 residues. CDR3 DNA sequence: TGTGCCACCAGTGATTTGTCAGGTGAAGCTTTCTTT. Amino acid sequence: CATSDLSGEAFF.

The rearrangement uses TRBV11-3 and TRBJ2-5; 9 bases fit TRBD1. Per germline, CDR1 SGHNT and CDR2 YENEEA. CDR3 size: 15 residues. The ends lost 2 bases at V and 5 bases at J; junction bases unmatched: 6. This CDR3 is CASSLSSGQGETQYF. The DNA of the CDR3 is TGTGCCAGCAGCTTATCCTCGGGACAGGGTGAGACCCAGTACTTC. Full variable domain (remainder filled in from reference TRBV11-3 and TRBJ2-5): EAGVVQSPRYKIIEKKQPVAFWCNPISGHNTLYWYLQNLGQGPELLIRYENEEAVDDSQLPKDRFSAERLKGVDSTLKIQPAELGDSAVYLCASSLSSGQGETQYFGPGTRLLVL.

This rearrangement joins TRBV5-4 to TRBJ1-5; TRBD1 is a possible D gene (5 bases). The CDR3 extends over 14 amino acids. Per the germline V gene, CDR1 is SGHNT and CDR2 is YYREEE (reference sequence). The ends were cut back, 0 bases at V and 3 bases at J, with 7 bases in the middle. This CDR3 is CASSLGGNNQPQHF. The CDR3 DNA reads as TGTGCCAGCAGCTTGGGGGGGAACAATCAGCCCCAGCATTTT. The full variable domain, with the rest looked up from reference TRBV5-4 and TRBJ1-5, is ETGVTQSPTHLIKTRGQQVTLRCSSQSGHNTVSWYQQALGQGPQFIFQYYREEENGRGNFPPRFSGLQFPNYSSELNVNALELDDSALYLCASSLGGNNQPQHFGDGTRLSIL.

The chain combines TRBV18 with TRBJ1-1; 8 bases line up with TRBD1. There are 14 residues in the CDR3. Losses at the gene ends were 5 bases for V and 5 bases for J; bases not matched to a gene: 7. CDR1 is KGHSH, CDR2 LQKENI, per germline. CDR3 residues: CASSSKDRATEAFF. CDR3 nucleotides: TGTGCCAGCTCATCCAAGGACAGGGCTACTGAAGCTTTCTTT.

V gene TRBV5-1 combines with J gene TRBJ2-3, with D possibly matching TRBD2 (6 bases). Germline V lookup: CDR1 SGHRS, CDR2 YFSETQ. V was clipped by 1 base and J by 2 bases, with 11 bases between them. The CDR3 runs to 15 residues. The CDR3, as DNA: TGCGCCAGCAGCTTGTTGGGACTCCACACAGATACGCAGTATTTT. It specifies CASSLLGLHTDTQYF. Filled out from reference TRBV5-1 and TRBJ2-3, the complete variable domain reads KAGVTQTPRYLIKTRGQQVTLSCSPISGHRSVSWYQQTPGQGLQFLFEYFSETQRNKGNFPGRFSGRQFSNSRSEMNVSTLELGDSALYLCASSLLGLHTDTQYFGPGTRLTVL.

The chain carries TRBV27 and TRBJ2-7; D possibly corresponds to TRBD1 (5 bases). This CDR3 comprises 11 residues. Trimming took 6 bases from V and 7 from J, leaving 10 bases between them. Germline V lookup: CDR1 MNHEY, CDR2 SMNVEV (reference sequence). The CDR3 here is CASRYSGEQYF. DNA for the CDR3: TGTGCCAGCAGATATTCAGGGGAGCAGTACTTC.

J is TRBJ2-2 and V is TRBV11-2, with 15 bases aligning to TRBD2. This CDR3 is 16 amino acids long. Germline loops: CDR1 SGHAT, CDR2 FQNNGV. V trimming: 5 bases; J trimming: 7 bases; junction bases outside the gene matches: 5. CDR3 sequence reads: CASSPGLAGGSGELFF. The CDR3 region has the DNA TGTGCCAGCAGCCCTGGACTAGCGGGGGGGAGCGGGGAGCTGTTTTTT.

The chain uses TRBV4-3 and TRBJ2-7; no firm D call. Per the germline V gene, CDR1 is LGHNA and CDR2 is YSLEER. This CDR3 has 14 amino acids. V lost 0 bases and J 0 bases, leaving 6 bases between the germline ends. CDR3 DNA sequence: TGCGCCAGCAGCCAAGACTGGTCCTCCTACGAGCAGTACTTC. The encoded protein is CASSQDWSSYEQYF.

This chain links TRBV6-5 with TRBJ1-2; the D gene is possibly TRBD1 (5 bases). The V end lost 6 bases, the J end lost 2 bases, and 10 bases lay between the germline ends. Per the germline V gene, CDR1 is MNHEY and CDR2 is SVGAGI. This CDR3 contains 13 residues. CDR3: CASSPPGNYGYTF. CDR3 sequence (DNA): TGTGCCAGCAGCCCGCCAGGGAACTATGGCTACACCTTC.

CDR3 protein: CASSLTVSGGTNNEQFF. The CDR3 DNA reads TGCGCCAGCAGCTTGACTGTTAGCGGGGGGACCAACAATGAGCAGTTCTTC. J is TRBJ2-1 and V is TRBV5-1; TRBD2 agrees at 10 bases. This CDR3 region has 17 residues. In germline, CDR1 is SGHRS, CDR2 YFSETQ. The ends lost 1 base at V and 5 bases at J; junction bases unmatched: 9.

The V gene is TRBV7-2, the J gene TRBJ1-6, with 8 bases that match TRBD1. Germline values: CDR1 SGHTA, CDR2 FQGNSA. The CDR3 sequence is 17 residues long. With 1 base clipped from V and 0 bases from J, the junction kept 2 bases outside the gene matches. CDR3 region: CASSLGQGSSYNSPLHF. The CDR3 DNA follows: TGTGCCAGCAGCTTAGGACAGGGGAGCTCCTATAATTCACCCCTCCACTTT.

The chain employs TRBV7-6 and TRBJ2-7; D uncertain. From germline, CDR1 is SGHVS and CDR2 FNYEAQ. The length of the CDR3 is 15 residues. V gave up 4 bases and J gave up 0 bases, with 13 bases separating them. CDR3 region: CASSYQPESSYEQYF. The CDR3 coding sequence is TGTGCCAGCAGCTACCAGCCGGAGAGCTCCTACGAGCAGTACTTC.

The chain has TRBV5-1 and TRBJ1-1, with D unresolved. Germline V CDR1 and CDR2: SGHRS, YFSETQ. The CDR3 runs 16 residues. The V and J ends lost 5 bases and 1 base respectively, with 18 bases between them. The CDR3 is CASRTAVQGWNTEAFF. DNA for the CDR3: TGCGCCAGCAGGACTGCCGTTCAAGGGTGGAACACTGAAGCTTTCTTT.

This clone was counted only a few times. This chain uses TRBV12-3 or TRBV12-4 with TRBJ1-3, with D hard to call. V shed 2 bases and J shed 0 bases, with 2 bases lying between them. The CDR3 has 13 amino acids. CDR3 protein: CASSLNSGNTIYF. In DNA form, the CDR3 reads TGTGCCAGCAGTTTAAACTCTGGAAACACCATATATTTT.

The V gene is TRBV5-4, the J gene TRBJ2-2, with a tentative D call TRBD1 (6 bases). CDR1 is SGHNT, CDR2 YYREEE, per germline (reference sequence). V lost 4 bases to trimming and J lost 9 bases, with 19 bases between them. The length of the CDR3 is 15 residues. The CDR3 loop reads CASSPDNLGARELFF. CDR3 DNA: TGTGCCAGCAGCCCTGACAATTTGGGGGCACGGGAGCTGTTTTTT.

The sample holds one count of this clone. The rearrangement links TRBV7-8 to TRBJ1-2, with 8 bases aligning to TRBD1. The germline V gene has CDR1 SGHVS and CDR2 FQNEAQ. The CDR3 consists of 13 residues. After removal of 5 bases from V and 4 bases from J, the junction contained 3 bases not matched to a gene. CDR3 DNA: TGTGCCAGCAGCCCGACAGGGGTCTATGGCTACACCTTC. Translation gives CASSPTGVYGYTF.

This chain joins TRBV27 and TRBJ2-7; the D gene is possibly TRBD1 (6 bases). Looked up from germline, CDR1 is MNHEY and CDR2 is SMNVEV (reference sequence). The CDR3 totals 12 residues. With 8 bases removed from V and 3 bases from J, the gap between germline ends came to 11 bases. The chain's CDR3 is CASGATGYEQYF. DNA for the CDR3: TGTGCCAGCGGGGCGACAGGCTACGAGCAGTACTTC.

V usage is TRBV14 and J usage is TRBJ1-2, with 7 bases lining up with TRBD1. Germline lookup yields CDR1 SGHDN and CDR2 FVKESK. The CDR3 is made up of 14 amino acids. V gave up 1 base and J gave up 3 bases; unmatched junction bases: 2. The CDR3 spells CASSQVGQDYGYTF. CDR3 DNA sequence: TGTGCCAGCAGCCAAGTCGGACAGGACTATGGCTACACCTTC.

This chain uses TRBV19 with TRBJ1-4; D perhaps matches TRBD1 (5 bases). This CDR3 is built from 14 residues. V lost 6 bases and J 5 bases, leaving 13 bases between the germline ends. Germline-derived CDR1 and CDR2 are LNHDA and SQIVND (reference sequence). DNA for the CDR3: TGTGCCAGTAGGCAGGGCTTTAAAAATGAAAAACTGTTTTTT. This gives the protein CASRQGFKNEKLFF. The full variable domain, its missing parts supplied by reference TRBV19 and TRBJ1-4, is DGGITQSPKYLFRKEGQNVTLSCEQNLNHDAMYWYRQDPGQGLRLIYYSQIVNDFQKGDIAEGYSVSREKKESFPLTVTSAQKNPTAFYLCASRQGFKNEKLFFGSGTQLSVL.

The J gene is TRBJ2-2, the V gene TRBV5-1; D is possibly TRBD1 or TRBD2 (5 bases each). The CDR3 is 15 amino acids. Germline V gene data show CDR1 as SGHRS and CDR2 as YFSETQ. V was trimmed by 2 bases and J by 5 bases, leaving 13 bases between them. CDR3 in amino acids: CASSFGTDGTGELFF. The DNA for the CDR3 is TGCGCCAGCAGCTTCGGGACGGATGGAACCGGGGAGCTGTTTTTT.

V usage is TRBV13 and J usage is TRBJ2-7, with D tentatively TRBD1 (5 bases). V gave up 5 bases and J gave up 3 bases, with 14 bases separating them. Germline V gives CDR1 PRHDT, CDR2 FYEKMQ (reference sequence). The CDR3 runs to 14 residues. This CDR3 is CASSASRAGYEQYF. In nucleotides, the CDR3 is TGTGCCAGCAGCGCCTCCAGGGCCGGCTACGAGCAGTACTTC.